The 13 T cell receptor beta chains presented below share a single source sample, sequenced in a study of T cells in Graves' hyperthyroidism and ophthalmopathy. From RNA transcripts, TCR beta CDR3 regions were amplified. TCR CDR3 underwent first-round RT-PCR with the HTBI primer set. TCRdb reprocessed the multiplex PCR reads with MiXCR, giving one entry per CDR3 protein. The table has 800,000 or so distinct CDR3 sequences, 35% to 40% seen once. Sequencing used blood. These receptor sequences come from a man aged 18 to 30 with Graves' hyperthyroidism.

Only a few counts were recorded for this clonotype. V is TRBV7-9 and J is TRBJ2-2; either TRBD1 or TRBD2 may fit D (5 bases each). The CDR3 totals 14 residues. Germline assignment: CDR1 SEHNR and CDR2 FQNEAQ (reference sequence). V lost 5 bases and J 2 bases, leaving 9 bases between the germline ends. The CDR3 loop is CASSRDPNTGELFF. The CDR3, as DNA: TGTGCCAGCAGCCGGGACCCCAACACCGGGGAGCTGTTTTTT.

V is TRBV12-3 or TRBV12-4 and J is TRBJ1-6, with D unclear. V lost 7 bases and J 7 bases, leaving 11 bases between the germline ends. There are 13 residues in the CDR3. The CDR3 protein is CASNLRFNSPLHF. The DNA for the CDR3 is TGTGCCAGCAACCTGAGGTTCAATTCACCCCTCCACTTT.

This chain connects TRBV12-3 or TRBV12-4 to TRBJ2-2, with D perhaps TRBD2 (6 bases). The CDR3 extends over 15 amino acids. Trimming took 6 bases from V and 1 from J, leaving 12 bases between them. The CDR3 loop reads CASRPAGVNTGELFF. In DNA, the CDR3 is TGTGCCAGCAGGCCAGCGGGCGTGAACACCGGGGAGCTGTTTTTT.

The V call is TRBV6-5, the J call TRBJ2-5; 11 nucleotides align to TRBD1. The junction had 6 bases not matched to a gene; V was cut back by 5 bases and J by 4 bases. From germline, CDR1 is MNHEY and CDR2 SVGAGI. The length of the CDR3 is 15 residues. The CDR3 here is CASSEPGQGGETQYF. The CDR3 nucleotides are TGTGCCAGCAGTGAGCCGGGACAGGGGGGAGAGACCCAGTACTTC.

This clonotype was counted at least ten times. One end of the junction is discordant with germline, which a read error may explain. The rearrangement links TRBV15 to TRBJ1-3, with 7 positions matching TRBD1. The CDR3 totals 12 residues. Per the germline V gene, CDR1 is LNHNV and CDR2 is YYDKDF (reference sequence). The CDR3 here is CAARGLGNTIYF. DNA of the CDR3: TGTGCCGCCAGGGGGTTGGGAAACACCATATATTTT.

The rearrangement joins TRBV6-5 to TRBJ1-1, with D possibly being TRBD1 (5 bases). Germline CDR1 reads MNHEY; CDR2 reads SVGAGI. The CDR3 loop spans 15 amino acids. The V end was cut by 5 bases, the J end by 3 bases, with 16 bases between. CDR3 in DNA: TGTGCCAGCAGTGAAGACGTGGGGGATGACACTGAAGCTTTCTTT. This sequence encodes CASSEDVGDDTEAFF.

The rearrangement joins TRBV7-9 to TRBJ1-1, with no clear D. Germline loops: CDR1 SEHNR, CDR2 FQNEAQ (reference sequence). The CDR3 is 13 amino acids. V lost 2 bases and J lost 8, with 12 bases in between. The DNA of the CDR3 is TGTGCCAGCAGCTTAAGTTTGGGAACCGAAGCTTTCTTT. It codes for CASSLSLGTEAFF.

This clonotype was counted a single time. A much larger clone lies a single base off, so this may be a read error. The rearrangement uses TRBV9 and TRBJ2-5; 8 bases match TRBD2. This CDR3 is 15 amino acids long. CDR1 and CDR2 (germline): SGDLS, YYNGEE. Trimming took 3 bases from V and 1 from J; bases not matched to a gene: 5. The CDR3 sequence is CASSAAGVLQETQYF. In DNA, the CDR3 is TGTGCCAGCAGCGCAGCGGGAGTGCTCCAAGAGACCCAGTACTTC.

This clonotype occurred once. This chain uses TRBV15 with TRBJ1-5; D is possibly TRBD1 (5 bases). The germline V gene encodes CDR1 LNHNV and CDR2 YYDKDF (reference sequence). The CDR3 length is 15 residues. Trimming removed 3 bases at V and 4 bases at J, with 13 bases between. CDR3 DNA sequence: TGTGCCACCAGCAGCGCCAGCGGGGCTAATCAGCCCCAGCATTTT. This gives the protein CATSSASGANQPQHF. Combining the CDR3 with reference TRBV15 and TRBJ1-5 gives the whole variable domain DAMVIQNPRYQVTQFGKPVTLSCSQTLNHNVMYWYQQKSSQAPKLLFHYYDKDFNNEADTPDNFQSRRPNTSFCFLDIRSPGLGDTAMYLCATSSASGANQPQHFGDGTRLSIL.

The chain uses TRBV7-2 and TRBJ1-1, with D tentatively TRBD1 (6 bases). CDR1 and CDR2 from the germline V gene are SGHTA and FQGNSA. This CDR3 has 15 residues. V lost 4 bases, J lost 6 bases, and 18 bases lay in between. CDR3 loop: CASSSRAGAGAEAFF. The CDR3 DNA reads TGTGCCAGCAGCTCCCGGGCGGGGGCCGGGGCTGAAGCTTTCTTT.

Concerning this clonotype itself: One junction end disagrees with the germline gene, perhaps due to a read error. This chain links TRBV25-1 with TRBJ1-6; maybe TRBD1 (6 bases). The length of the CDR3 is 16 residues. Germline V gene data show CDR1 as MGHDK and CDR2 as SYGVNS. Here the CDR3 reads CASSSIRDIYNPPLHF. CDR3 nucleotides: TGTGCCAGCAGCTCCATTCGGGACATATATAATCCACCCCTCCACTTT.

The rearrangement joins TRBV12-3 or TRBV12-4 to TRBJ1-3, with 9 bases fitting TRBD1. The CDR3 consists of 16 residues. Germline trimming cut 6 bases from V and 7 bases from J; bases unmatched to any gene: 13. The CDR3 is CASSPLGQGKRNTIYF. The CDR3 DNA is TGTGCCAGCAGCCCATTGGGACAGGGTAAAAGGAACACCATATATTTT.

The rearrangement uses TRBV4-1 and TRBJ2-7, with TRBD2 identical over 7 bases. This CDR3 is 14 amino acids long. In germline, CDR1 is MGHRA, CDR2 YSYEKL. J was trimmed by 4 bases and V by 6 bases; bases with no gene match: 9. The CDR3 spells CASSFGLETYEQYF. In DNA form, the CDR3 reads TGCGCCAGCAGTTTCGGACTAGAAACATACGAGCAGTACTTC.